The present T cell receptor beta chain was sequenced within a study of shared clonotypes between healthy human individuals. Study-wide findings and caveats: Non-shared clonotypes had lower generation probabilities than those shared by all four donors.

Original handling: Filtering differed since immunoSEQ provided only junctions, with no quality scores. Data came from immunoSEQ multiplex PCR; TCRdb stores just in-frame clones and leaves some out. V and J calls and clone size are given by that table; D and trimming were obtained from the DNA. The data show hundreds of thousands of clones, around 72% seen once. Germline loops: CDR1 SGHTA, CDR2 FQGNSA. The CDR3 runs 14 residues. The J segment lost 4 bases and the V segment lost 8 bases, leaving 11 bases of the junction unmatched. About this clone: Its antigen is currently unknown.

This sequence was found in a young woman in good health. What was sequenced was memory CD4+ T cells sorted from blood. Subset indicated: CD45RA-negative fraction. This sequence joins TRBV7-2 and TRBJ2-7; 7 positions match TRBD1. CDR3 bases: TGTGCCAGCGCGACAGGGTTTGTCCCTTACGAGCAGTACTTC. It yields the protein CASATGFVPYEQYF. Variable domain in full (rest from reference TRBV7-2 and TRBJ2-7): GAGVSQSPSNKVTEKGKDVELRCDPISGHTALYWYRQSLGQGLEFLIYFQGNSAPDKSGLPSDRFSAERTGGSVSTLTIQRTQQEDSAVYLCASATGFVPYEQYFGPGTRLTVT.